One sample yielded the 30 T cell receptor beta chains listed below, sequenced in a study of cytomegalovirus exposure and HLA in healthy donors. The study ran its PCR with 60 Vbeta and 13 Jbeta primers. Repertoires were generated with immunoSEQ multiplex PCR, while TCRdb's copy carries only in-frame clones and drops some. Of more than 150,000 clones listed, 80% to 85% are singletons. The material sequenced was PBMCs. The receptor set was obtained from a boy younger than 10 in good health and CMV-seronegative.

The J gene is TRBJ2-7, the V gene TRBV7-8; no clear D gene. The CDR3 extends over 17 amino acids. Germline V gene lookup returns CDR1 SGHVS and CDR2 FQNEAQ. V was clipped by 1 base and J by 2 bases, with 18 bases between them. The CDR3 sequence: CASSLVGGPLVPYEQYF. The DNA of the CDR3 is TGTGCCAGCAGCTTAGTTGGCGGCCCTTTAGTCCCCTACGAGCAGTACTTC.

This clone has only one observation. The chain recombines TRBV28 with TRBJ2-1; TRBD2 is a possible D gene (7 bases). This CDR3 is 13 amino acids long. Per the germline V gene, CDR1 is MDHEN and CDR2 is SYDVKM. V was cut by 4 bases and J by 6 bases, with 10 bases left in between. CDR3: CASSWGGGNEQFF. The CDR3 nucleotides read TGTGCCAGCAGTTGGGGAGGGGGCAATGAGCAGTTCTTC.

CDR3 loop: CASRGANTEAFF. The CDR3, as DNA: TGCGCCAGCCGCGGGGCGAACACTGAAGCTTTCTTT. The chain links TRBV4-1 to TRBJ1-1; possible D gene TRBD1, 5 bases. V was shortened by 8 bases and J by 1 base, with 8 bases between the two germline ends. Germline CDR1 and CDR2: MGHRA and YSYEKL. The length of the CDR3 is 12 residues.

The V call is TRBV7-3, the J call TRBJ2-7; 7 nucleotides match TRBD1. V lost 6 bases and J lost 2; bases outside the gene matches: 10. Looked up from germline, CDR1 is SGHTA and CDR2 is FQGTGA. This CDR3 has 15 amino acids. The CDR3 is CASSLSQGPAYEQYF. The DNA for the CDR3 is TGTGCCAGCAGTTTGTCACAGGGGCCGGCCTACGAGCAGTACTTC. The whole variable domain, remainder taken from reference TRBV7-3 and TRBJ2-7, is GAGVSQTPSNKVTEKGKYVELRCDPISGHTALYWYRQSLGQGPEFLIYFQGTGAADDSGLPNDRFFAVRPEGSVSTLKIQRTERGDSAVYLCASSLSQGPAYEQYFGPGTRLTVT.

The chain is built from TRBV13 and TRBJ1-3, with 7 bases fitting TRBD1. Germline V lookup: CDR1 PRHDT, CDR2 FYEKMQ (reference sequence). Trimming cost V 5 bases and J 2 bases; bases outside gene matches: 3. The CDR3 length is 14 residues. DNA of the CDR3: TGTGCCAGCAGCCAAAGGGGGCCTGGAAACACCATATATTTT. Its translation is CASSQRGPGNTIYF. The full variable domain, completed using reference TRBV13 and TRBJ1-3, is AAGVIQSPRHLIKEKRETATLKCYPIPRHDTVYWYQQGPGQDPQFLISFYEKMQSDKGSIPDRFSAQQFSDYHSELNMSSLELGDSALYFCASSQRGPGNTIYFGEGSWLTVV.

The chain employs TRBV6-1 and TRBJ1-2; D remains unclear. The CDR3 totals 11 residues. The ends were cut back, 2 bases at V and 4 bases at J, with 2 bases in the middle. Germline V lookup: CDR1 MNHNS, CDR2 SASEGT. CDR3 sequence (DNA): TGTGCCAGCAGTGAACTCTATGGCTACACCTTC. It translates to CASSELYGYTF.

The rearrangement uses TRBV4-1 and TRBJ2-1; 10 bases align to TRBD2. J lost 8 bases, V lost 2 bases, and 9 bases had no gene match. The CDR3 extends over 16 amino acids. The germline gives CDR1 MGHRA, CDR2 YSYEKL. The DNA for the CDR3 is TGCGCCAGCAGCCAAAATAGCGGGAGGCCAGGGGATGAGCAGTTCTTC. Translated: CASSQNSGRPGDEQFF.

The chain carries TRBV5-1 and TRBJ2-5; D is perhaps TRBD1 (6 bases). This CDR3 is built from 14 residues. From germline, CDR1 is SGHRS and CDR2 YFSETQ. The ends were cut back, 0 bases at V and 5 bases at J, with 11 bases in the middle. DNA of the CDR3: TGCGCCAGCAGCTTGGAACAGGGATGGGAGACCCAGTACTTC. This codes for CASSLEQGWETQYF.

For the CDR3, the DNA is TGTGCCAGCAGCCTTGGACTAGCGGGAGGCGGCGATGAGCAGTTCTTC. This sequence encodes CASSLGLAGGGDEQFF. This chain uses TRBV7-3 with TRBJ2-1, with 14 bases identical to TRBD2. The length of the CDR3 is 16 residues. The trim removed 5 bases at V and 8 bases at J, leaving 8 bases unmatched. Germline CDR1 and CDR2: SGHTA and FQGTGA. Drawing the rest from reference TRBV7-3 and TRBJ2-1, the complete variable domain is GAGVSQTPSNKVTEKGKYVELRCDPISGHTALYWYRQSLGQGPEFLIYFQGTGAADDSGLPNDRFFAVRPEGSVSTLKIQRTERGDSAVYLCASSLGLAGGGDEQFFGPGTRLTVL.

J is TRBJ2-7 and V is TRBV9; 11 bases map to TRBD1. The CDR3 length is 15 residues. The V segment lost 3 bases and the J segment 5 bases; nucleotides outside the gene matches: 7. The germline V gene encodes CDR1 SGDLS and CDR2 YYNGEE. The CDR3 reads CASSAWTGGYHEQYF. CDR3 DNA: TGTGCCAGCAGCGCTTGGACAGGGGGCTACCACGAGCAGTACTTC.

The rearrangement links TRBV11-1 to TRBJ1-1, with D perhaps matching TRBD1 (6 bases). Trimming removed 6 bases from V and 4 bases from J, with 12 bases in between. The CDR3 spans 13 residues. Germline CDR1 reads SGHAT; CDR2 reads FQDESV (reference sequence). This CDR3 is CASRPDSLTEAFF. In nucleotides, the CDR3 is TGTGCCAGCAGACCGGACAGCCTCACTGAAGCTTTCTTT.

The chain employs TRBV7-9 and TRBJ2-1, with 9 bases lining up with TRBD2. The CDR3 spans 14 residues. J was trimmed by 9 bases and V by 7 bases; bases with no gene match: 10. Germline CDR1 is SEHNR and CDR2 is FQNEAQ (reference sequence). The CDR3 region has the DNA TGTGCCAGCACACCGGGACTAGCTAGGATTGAGCAGTTCTTC. Encoded protein: CASTPGLARIEQFF.

J is TRBJ1-5 and V is TRBV28; possibly TRBD1 for D (6 bases). Germline loops: CDR1 MDHEN, CDR2 SYDVKM. The CDR3 is made up of 14 amino acids. Deletions cut 7 bases from V and 3 bases from J, with 13 bases between. CDR3 sequence: CASIPGHYNQPQHF. CDR3 in DNA: TGTGCCAGCATCCCGGGACACTACAATCAGCCCCAGCATTTT.

The gene calls are TRBV11-3 and TRBJ2-1; 7 bases fit TRBD1. The length of the CDR3 is 16 residues. Germline CDR1 reads SGHNT; CDR2 reads YENEEA. V trimming: 2 bases; J trimming: 6 bases; junction bases outside the gene matches: 10. The CDR3 bases are TGTGCCAGCAGCTTATCTCTCCCAGGGGGTAGCAATGAGCAGTTCTTC. Protein product: CASSLSLPGGSNEQFF.

This clone was seen only once. This chain links TRBV7-8 with TRBJ2-7, with D uncertain. Trimming stripped 5 bases from V and 0 bases from J, with 17 bases between. The CDR3 has 16 residues. CDR1 is SGHVS and CDR2 is FQNEAQ in the germline V gene. The CDR3 nucleotides are TGTGCCAGCAGCCATCTGACGGCCCAGGTCTCCTACGAGCAGTACTTC. Translating gives CASSHLTAQVSYEQYF.

This chain uses TRBV10-3 with TRBJ2-3; 7 nucleotides align to TRBD1. The germline gives CDR1 ENHRY, CDR2 SYGVKD. Trimming took 1 base from V and 1 from J; bases not matched to a gene: 2. This CDR3 spans 15 amino acids. The CDR3 loop reads CAISEYGTGTDTQYF. In nucleotides, the CDR3 is TGTGCCATCAGTGAGTACGGGACAGGCACAGATACGCAGTATTTT.

This rearrangement joins TRBV5-1 to TRBJ2-1; 9 nucleotides line up with TRBD2. V was pared by 6 bases and J by 8 bases, with 9 bases of the junction left unmatched. This CDR3 region has 14 residues. Looked up from germline, CDR1 is SGHRS and CDR2 is YFSETQ. CDR3 sequence reads: CASTISGSRDEQFF. The CDR3 nucleotides are TGCGCCAGCACAATTAGCGGGAGTAGGGATGAGCAGTTCTTC. Looking up the rest from reference TRBV5-1 and TRBJ2-1 gives the full variable domain: KAGVTQTPRYLIKTRGQQVTLSCSPISGHRSVSWYQQTPGQGLQFLFEYFSETQRNKGNFPGRFSGRQFSNSRSEMNVSTLELGDSALYLCASTISGSRDEQFFGPGTRLTVL.

The chain carries TRBV5-1 and TRBJ1-1; a possible D gene is TRBD1 (6 bases). Germline V CDR1 and CDR2: SGHRS, YFSETQ. The CDR3 sequence is 16 residues long. Trimming stripped 1 base from V and 5 bases from J, with 18 bases between. CDR3 protein: CASSLFVRGSGTEAFF. Written as DNA, the CDR3 is TGCGCCAGCAGCTTGTTTGTCAGGGGAAGTGGGACTGAAGCTTTCTTT.

This chain uses TRBV5-1 with TRBJ1-1; D gene uncertain. The CDR3 totals 12 residues. Trimming took 0 bases from V and 6 from J, leaving 6 bases between them. Germline values: CDR1 SGHRS, CDR2 YFSETQ. The CDR3 sequence is CASSLGFAEAFF. Here the CDR3 DNA reads TGCGCCAGCAGCTTGGGTTTCGCTGAAGCTTTCTTT.

The chain uses TRBV11-1 and TRBJ2-1; D unclear. Germline lookup yields CDR1 SGHAT and CDR2 FQDESV (reference sequence). The CDR3 is made up of 11 amino acids. The V gene lost 1 base and the J gene lost 8 bases, with 3 bases spanning the gap. CDR3 nucleotides: TGTGCCAGCAGCTTAGACTATGAGCAGTTCTTC. This encodes CASSLDYEQFF.

The chain uses TRBV4-1 and TRBJ2-7; 9 bases fit TRBD1. Losses at the gene ends were 0 bases for V and 4 bases for J; bases not matched to a gene: 1. The CDR3 totals 14 residues. Germline lookup yields CDR1 MGHRA and CDR2 YSYEKL. CDR3 protein: CASSQEQGAYEQYF. As DNA, the CDR3 is TGCGCCAGCAGCCAAGAACAGGGGGCTTACGAGCAGTACTTC.

This rearrangement joins TRBV25-1 to TRBJ2-2, with D possibly matching TRBD2 (5 bases). Germline-derived CDR1 and CDR2 are MGHDK and SYGVNS. Trimming left V 2 bases short and J 0 bases short, with 16 bases between. CDR3 length: 18 residues. The CDR3 protein is CASSERRGSGTNTGELFF. For the CDR3, the DNA is TGTGCCAGCAGTGAACGCCGAGGGTCGGGGACGAACACCGGGGAGCTGTTTTTT.

The genes are TRBV6-4 and TRBJ2-5, with D maybe TRBD2 (6 bases). CDR3 length: 14 amino acids. The germline V gene encodes CDR1 MRHNA and CDR2 SNTAGT. The V gene lost 7 bases and the J gene lost 2 bases, with 14 bases spanning the gap. CDR3 in amino acids: CASNYIADQETQYF. The CDR3 DNA sequence: TGTGCCAGCAACTATATAGCGGATCAAGAGACCCAGTACTTC.

The chain combines TRBV7-9 with TRBJ1-5, with D possibly matching TRBD1 (6 bases). The CDR3 is made up of 15 amino acids. Deletions cut 5 bases from V and 2 bases from J, with 13 bases between. Germline CDR1 SEHNR, CDR2 FQNEAQ (reference sequence). The CDR3 protein is CASSHTGFGNQPQHF. The CDR3 DNA follows: TGTGCCAGCAGCCACACAGGGTTCGGCAATCAGCCCCAGCATTTT.

The chain uses TRBV7-9 and TRBJ1-2, with a tentative D call TRBD1 (6 bases). Germline CDR1 reads SEHNR; CDR2 reads FQNEAQ (reference sequence). The CDR3 runs 17 residues. The germline V and J ends were trimmed by 3 bases and 2 bases, with 19 bases remaining between them. CDR3 sequence (DNA): TGTGCCAGCAGCTTCGAAATAGGGGACACCCTAAACTATGGCTACACCTTC. This codes for CASSFEIGDTLNYGYTF.

The J gene is TRBJ1-1, the V gene TRBV19; 8 positions match TRBD1. CDR1 and CDR2 (germline): LNHDA, SQIVND (reference sequence). V shed 8 bases, J shed 2 bases, and the junction held 4 bases outside the gene matches. CDR3 length: 13 residues. CDR3 nucleotides: TGTGCCAGTTCGACAGGGGCCAACACTGAAGCTTTCTTT. Its translation: CASSTGANTEAFF.

This clone was recorded a few times. This chain joins TRBV7-2 and TRBJ1-2; 9 bases are shared with TRBD1. Germline values: CDR1 SGHTA, CDR2 FQGNSA. The CDR3 consists of 15 residues. V lost 5 bases to trimming and J lost 6 bases; unmatched junction nucleotides: 10. The CDR3 region has the DNA TGTGCCAGCAGCCAATGGGACAGGGAGAAGAATGGCTACACCTTC. This gives the protein CASSQWDREKNGYTF. The complete variable domain, with remaining parts taken from reference TRBV7-2 and TRBJ1-2, reads GAGVSQSPSNKVTEKGKDVELRCDPISGHTALYWYRQSLGQGLEFLIYFQGNSAPDKSGLPSDRFSAERTGGSVSTLTIQRTQQEDSAVYLCASSQWDREKNGYTFGSGTRLTVV.

In DNA form, the CDR3 reads TGTGCCAGTAGCTCCTCTAGCGGAGTAAAAACCTACGAGCAGTACTTC. Its translation: CASSSSSGVKTYEQYF. The V gene is TRBV19, the J gene TRBJ2-7; 7 bases map to TRBD2. Germline CDR1 is LNHDA and CDR2 is SQIVND (reference sequence). V gave up 6 bases and J gave up 2 bases; unmatched junction bases: 13. The CDR3 extends over 16 amino acids.

The chain uses TRBV30 and TRBJ2-1; 8 nucleotides align to TRBD1. The CDR3 spans 14 residues. Trimming cost V 8 bases and J 7 bases; bases outside gene matches: 13. Germline V gene sequence: CDR1 GTSNPN, CDR2 SVGIG (reference sequence). The CDR3 DNA reads as TGTGCCCTCACCAGGACAGGGCTGGATAATGAGCAGTTCTTC. Encoded protein: CALTRTGLDNEQFF.

A single count supports this clone. The chain employs TRBV7-3 and TRBJ2-2, with TRBD2 identical over 7 bases. Germline V gene data show CDR1 as SGHTA and CDR2 as FQGTGA. The CDR3 has 14 residues. Germline trimming cut 5 bases from V and 1 base from J; bases unmatched to any gene: 1. CDR3 sequence (DNA): TGTGCCAGCAGCGGCGGGAGGAACACCGGGGAGCTGTTTTTT. Translating it yields CASSGGRNTGELFF.